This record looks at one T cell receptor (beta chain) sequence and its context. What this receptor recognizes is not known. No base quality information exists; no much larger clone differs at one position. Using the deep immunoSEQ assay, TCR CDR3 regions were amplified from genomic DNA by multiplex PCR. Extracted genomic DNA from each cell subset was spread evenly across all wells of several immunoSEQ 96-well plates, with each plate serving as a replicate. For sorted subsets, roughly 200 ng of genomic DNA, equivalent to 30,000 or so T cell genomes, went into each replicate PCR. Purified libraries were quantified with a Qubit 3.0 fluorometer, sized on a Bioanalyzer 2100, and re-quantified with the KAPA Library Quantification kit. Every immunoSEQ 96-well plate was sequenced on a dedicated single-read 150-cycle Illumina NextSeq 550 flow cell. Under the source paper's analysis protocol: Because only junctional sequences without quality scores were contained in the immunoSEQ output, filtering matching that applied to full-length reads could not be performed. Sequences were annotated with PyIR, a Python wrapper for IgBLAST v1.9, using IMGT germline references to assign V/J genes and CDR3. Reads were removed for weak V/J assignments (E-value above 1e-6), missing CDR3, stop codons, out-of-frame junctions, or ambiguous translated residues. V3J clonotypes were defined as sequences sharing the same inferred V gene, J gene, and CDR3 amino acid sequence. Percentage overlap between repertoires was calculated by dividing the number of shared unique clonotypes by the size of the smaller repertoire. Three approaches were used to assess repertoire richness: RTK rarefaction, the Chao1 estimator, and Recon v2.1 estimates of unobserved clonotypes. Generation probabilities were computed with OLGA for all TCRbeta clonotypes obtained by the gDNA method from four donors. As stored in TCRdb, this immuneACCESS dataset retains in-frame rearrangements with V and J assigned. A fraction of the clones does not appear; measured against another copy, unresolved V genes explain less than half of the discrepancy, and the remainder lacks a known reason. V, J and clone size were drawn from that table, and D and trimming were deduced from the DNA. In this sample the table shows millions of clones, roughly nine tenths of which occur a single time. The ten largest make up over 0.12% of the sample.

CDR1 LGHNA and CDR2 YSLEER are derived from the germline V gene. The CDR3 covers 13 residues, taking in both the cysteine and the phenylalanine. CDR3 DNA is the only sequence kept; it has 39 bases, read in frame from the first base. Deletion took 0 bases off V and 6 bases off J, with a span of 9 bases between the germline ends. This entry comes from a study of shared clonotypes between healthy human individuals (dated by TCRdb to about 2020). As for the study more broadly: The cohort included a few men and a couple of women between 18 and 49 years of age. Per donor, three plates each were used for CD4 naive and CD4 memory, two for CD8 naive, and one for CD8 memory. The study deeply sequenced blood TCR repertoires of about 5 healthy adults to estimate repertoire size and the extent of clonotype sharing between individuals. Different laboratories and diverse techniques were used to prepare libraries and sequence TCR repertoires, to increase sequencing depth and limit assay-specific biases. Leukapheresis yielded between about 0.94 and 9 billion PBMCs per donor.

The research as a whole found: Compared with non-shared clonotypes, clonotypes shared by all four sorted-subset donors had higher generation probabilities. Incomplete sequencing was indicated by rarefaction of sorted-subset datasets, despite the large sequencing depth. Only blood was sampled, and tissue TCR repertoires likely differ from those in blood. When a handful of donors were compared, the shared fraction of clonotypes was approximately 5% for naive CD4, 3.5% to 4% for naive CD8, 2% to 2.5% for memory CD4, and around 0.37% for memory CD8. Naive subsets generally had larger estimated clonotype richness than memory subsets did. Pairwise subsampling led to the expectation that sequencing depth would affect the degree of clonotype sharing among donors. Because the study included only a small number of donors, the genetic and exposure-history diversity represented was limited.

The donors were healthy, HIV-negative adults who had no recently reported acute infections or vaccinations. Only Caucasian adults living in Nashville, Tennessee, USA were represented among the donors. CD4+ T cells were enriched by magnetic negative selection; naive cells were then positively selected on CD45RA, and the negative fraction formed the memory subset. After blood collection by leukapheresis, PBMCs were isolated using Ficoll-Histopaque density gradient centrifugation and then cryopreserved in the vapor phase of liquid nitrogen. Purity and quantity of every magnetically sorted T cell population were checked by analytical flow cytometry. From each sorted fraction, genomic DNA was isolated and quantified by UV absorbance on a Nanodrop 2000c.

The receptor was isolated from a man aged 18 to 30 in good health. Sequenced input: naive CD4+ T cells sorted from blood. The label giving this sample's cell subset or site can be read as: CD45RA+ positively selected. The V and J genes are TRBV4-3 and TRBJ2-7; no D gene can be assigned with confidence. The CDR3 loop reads CASSQEIRTEQYF. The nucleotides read TGCGCCAGCAGCCAAGAGATAAGAACCGAGCAGTACTTC.